This entry is about one T cell receptor (beta chain). The antigen is unknown. This entry comes from a study of cytomegalovirus exposure and HLA in healthy donors. TCRdb's table, derived via immunoSEQ multiplex PCR, lists solely in-frame clones and lacks some. Here the sample spans 120,000 to 150,000 clones, around nine tenths being singletons. The CDR3 has 15 residues. V was shortened by 1 base and J by 1 base, with 10 bases between the two germline ends. CDR1 is LNHDA, CDR2 SQIVND, per germline (reference sequence). Study findings and constraints: Reports credit the classifier with highly specific, highly sensitive diagnosis of cytomegalovirus status. Rare TCR sequences predominated, though certain public TCRs were found in many donors.

The sample comprised PBMCs. This chain joins TRBV19 and TRBJ1-2; unclear D gene. This clonotype originated in a woman aged 18-30 years in good health and CMV-seropositive. The CDR3 nucleotides are TGTGCCAGTAGTATAGGAATTCGGGGTAACTATGGCTACACCTTC. Its protein product is CASSIGIRGNYGYTF.